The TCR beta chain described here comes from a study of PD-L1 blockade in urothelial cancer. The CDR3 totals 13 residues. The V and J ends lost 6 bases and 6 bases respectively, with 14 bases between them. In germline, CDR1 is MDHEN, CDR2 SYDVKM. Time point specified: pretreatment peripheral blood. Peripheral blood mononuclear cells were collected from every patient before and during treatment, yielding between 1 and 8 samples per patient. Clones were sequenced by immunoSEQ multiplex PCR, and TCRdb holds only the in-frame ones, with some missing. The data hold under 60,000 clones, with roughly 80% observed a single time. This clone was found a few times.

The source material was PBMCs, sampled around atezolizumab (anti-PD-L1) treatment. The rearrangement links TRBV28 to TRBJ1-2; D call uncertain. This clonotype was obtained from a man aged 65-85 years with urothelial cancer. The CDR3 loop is CASRQNRLNGYTF. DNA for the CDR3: TGTGCCAGCAGGCAGAACAGATTAAATGGCTACACCTTC.